This TCR beta chain was sequenced during a study of PD-1 blockade in classical Hodgkin lymphoma. Whole-study findings and limits: Baseline diversity was lower in partial responders and progressors than complete responders. CD4+ TCR diversity climbed significantly by C4D1, unlike CD8+ TCR diversity.

Brentuximab vedotin exposure varied, and every patient relapsed after autologous stem cell transplantation. Relapsed/refractory classical Hodgkin lymphoma patients had complete, partial or progressive responses. A remark on this clone: Its antigen is currently unknown.

Clones were read by immunoSEQ multiplex PCR, and TCRdb kept only the in-frame ones, dropping some. The table lists some 93,000 clones, roughly 92% of them singletons. Germline CDR1 is SGHTA and CDR2 is FQGTGA. The junction had 10 bases not matched to a gene; V was cut back by 0 bases and J by 8 bases. CDR3 size: 17 residues. This clonotype was sampled from a human donor with classical Hodgkin lymphoma. The chain carries TRBV7-3 and TRBJ2-1; 10 nucleotides align to TRBD2. The source material was peripheral blood mononuclear cells (PBMCs), sampled at baseline. CDR3 sequence (DNA): TGTGCCAGCAGCTTAACAGCGGGAGGGCCTTTTGGGCATGAGCAGTTCTTC. It translates to CASSLTAGGPFGHEQFF.